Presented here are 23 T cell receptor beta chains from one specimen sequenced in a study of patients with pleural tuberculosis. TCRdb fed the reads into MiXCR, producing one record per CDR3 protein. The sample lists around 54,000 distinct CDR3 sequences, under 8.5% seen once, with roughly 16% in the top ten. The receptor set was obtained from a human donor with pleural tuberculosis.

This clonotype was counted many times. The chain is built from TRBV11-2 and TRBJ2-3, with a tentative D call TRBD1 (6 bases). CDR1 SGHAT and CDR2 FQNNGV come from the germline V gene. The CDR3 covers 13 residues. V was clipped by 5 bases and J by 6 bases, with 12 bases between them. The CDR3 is CASSTSGADTQYF. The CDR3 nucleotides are TGTGCCAGCAGCACGTCAGGGGCGGATACGCAGTATTTT.

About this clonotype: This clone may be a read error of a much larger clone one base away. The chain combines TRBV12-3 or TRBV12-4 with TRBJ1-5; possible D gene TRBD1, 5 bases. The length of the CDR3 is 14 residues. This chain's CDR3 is CTSSSGPGGATQHF. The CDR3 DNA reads TGTACCAGCAGTTCCGGGCCCGGGGGAGCAACCCAGCATTTT.

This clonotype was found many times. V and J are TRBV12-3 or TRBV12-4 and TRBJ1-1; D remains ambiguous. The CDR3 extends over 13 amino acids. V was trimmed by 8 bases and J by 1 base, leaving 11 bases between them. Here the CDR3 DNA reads TGTGCCAGCCGACCGGTAGGGAACACTGAAGCTTTCTTT. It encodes CASRPVGNTEAFF.

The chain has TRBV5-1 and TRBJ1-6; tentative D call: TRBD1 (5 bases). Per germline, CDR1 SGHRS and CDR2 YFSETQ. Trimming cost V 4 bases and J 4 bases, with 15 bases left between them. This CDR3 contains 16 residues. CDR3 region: CASSPRGGNYNSPLHF. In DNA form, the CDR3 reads TGCGCCAGCAGCCCCCGGGGGGGAAATTATAATTCACCCCTCCACTTT.

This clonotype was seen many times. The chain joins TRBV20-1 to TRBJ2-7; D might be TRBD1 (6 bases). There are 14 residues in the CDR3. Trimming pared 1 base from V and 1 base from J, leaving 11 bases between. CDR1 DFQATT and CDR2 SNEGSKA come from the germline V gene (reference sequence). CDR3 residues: CSARALDRSYEQYF. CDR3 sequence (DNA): TGCAGTGCTAGAGCCCTTGACAGGTCCTACGAGCAGTACTTC.

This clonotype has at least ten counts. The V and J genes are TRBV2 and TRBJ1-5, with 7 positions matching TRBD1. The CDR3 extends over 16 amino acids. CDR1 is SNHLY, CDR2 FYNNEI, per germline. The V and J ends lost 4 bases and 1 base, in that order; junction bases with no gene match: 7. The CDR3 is CASSVDTGESNQPQHF. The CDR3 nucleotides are TGTGCCAGCAGTGTCGATACAGGGGAAAGCAATCAGCCCCAGCATTTT.

The CDR3 coding sequence is TGCAGCGTTGATAAGACATTCTCTGGAAACACCATATATTTT. Protein product: CSVDKTFSGNTIYF. The chain carries TRBV29-1 and TRBJ1-3; no reliable D call. Trimming took off 3 bases at V and 0 bases at J, with 9 bases between the two ends. Germline CDR1 SQVTM, CDR2 ANQGSEA. The CDR3 sequence is 14 residues long.

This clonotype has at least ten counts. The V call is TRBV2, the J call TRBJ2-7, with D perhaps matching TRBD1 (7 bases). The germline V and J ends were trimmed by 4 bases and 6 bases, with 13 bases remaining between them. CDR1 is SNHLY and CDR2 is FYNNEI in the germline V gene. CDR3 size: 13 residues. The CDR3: CASSGPGGSEQYF. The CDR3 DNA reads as TGTGCCAGCAGTGGTCCAGGGGGGAGCGAGCAGTACTTC.

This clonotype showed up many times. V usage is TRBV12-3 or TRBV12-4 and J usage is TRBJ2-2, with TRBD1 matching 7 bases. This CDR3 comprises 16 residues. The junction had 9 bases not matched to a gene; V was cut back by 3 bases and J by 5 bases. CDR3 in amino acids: CASSLFGTAGTGELFF. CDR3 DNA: TGTGCCAGCAGTTTGTTTGGGACAGCTGGGACCGGGGAGCTGTTTTTT.

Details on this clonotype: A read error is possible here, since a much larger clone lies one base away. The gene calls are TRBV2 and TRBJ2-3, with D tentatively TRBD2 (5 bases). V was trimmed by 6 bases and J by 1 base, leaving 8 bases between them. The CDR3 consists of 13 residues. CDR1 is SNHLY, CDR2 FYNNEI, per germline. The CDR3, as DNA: TGTGCCAGCAGCTCCGGGGGCACAGATACGCAGTATTTT. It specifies CASSSGGTDTQYF.

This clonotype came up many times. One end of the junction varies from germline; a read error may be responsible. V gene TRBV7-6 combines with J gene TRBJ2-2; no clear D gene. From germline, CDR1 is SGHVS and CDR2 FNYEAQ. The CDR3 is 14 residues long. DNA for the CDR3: TGTGCTAGCAGCCAGAGCTTTGTGTCCGGGGAGCTGTTTTTT. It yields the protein CASSQSFVSGELFF.

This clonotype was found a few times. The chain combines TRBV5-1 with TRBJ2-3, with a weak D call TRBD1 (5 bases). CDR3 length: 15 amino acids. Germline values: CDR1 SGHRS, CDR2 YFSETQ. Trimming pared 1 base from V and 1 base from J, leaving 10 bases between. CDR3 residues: CASSLPRVGTDTQYF. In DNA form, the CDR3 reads TGCGCCAGCAGCTTGCCCAGGGTTGGCACAGATACGCAGTATTTT. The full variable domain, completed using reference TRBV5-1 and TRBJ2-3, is KAGVTQTPRYLIKTRGQQVTLSCSPISGHRSVSWYQQTPGQGLQFLFEYFSETQRNKGNFPGRFSGRQFSNSRSEMNVSTLELGDSALYLCASSLPRVGTDTQYFGPGTRLTVL.

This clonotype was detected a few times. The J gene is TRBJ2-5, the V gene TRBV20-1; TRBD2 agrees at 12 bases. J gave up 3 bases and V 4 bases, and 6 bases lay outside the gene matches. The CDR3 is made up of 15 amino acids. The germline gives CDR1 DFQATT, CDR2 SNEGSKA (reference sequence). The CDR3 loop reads CSATEPSGREETQYF. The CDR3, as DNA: TGCAGTGCTACCGAACCTAGCGGGAGGGAAGAGACCCAGTACTTC.

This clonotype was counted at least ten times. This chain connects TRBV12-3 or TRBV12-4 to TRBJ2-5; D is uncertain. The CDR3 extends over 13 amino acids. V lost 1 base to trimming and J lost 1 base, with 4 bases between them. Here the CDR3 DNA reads TGTGCCAGCAGTTTAGTCAGCCAAGAGACCCAGTACTTC. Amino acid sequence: CASSLVSQETQYF.

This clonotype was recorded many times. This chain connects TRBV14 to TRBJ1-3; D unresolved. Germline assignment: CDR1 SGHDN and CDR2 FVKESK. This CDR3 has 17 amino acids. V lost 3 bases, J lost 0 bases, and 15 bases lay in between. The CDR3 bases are TGTGCCAGCAGCCACGCCCCTGACGGGAGCTCTGGAAACACCATATATTTT. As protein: CASSHAPDGSSGNTIYF.

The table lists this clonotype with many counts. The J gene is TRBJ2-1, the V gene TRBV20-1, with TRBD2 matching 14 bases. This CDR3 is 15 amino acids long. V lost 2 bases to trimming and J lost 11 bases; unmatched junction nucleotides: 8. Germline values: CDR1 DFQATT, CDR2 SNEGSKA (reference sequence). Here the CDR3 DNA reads TGCAGTGCTAGATGGGGACTAGCGGGAGTTTCTAAGCAGTTCTTC. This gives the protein CSARWGLAGVSKQFF.

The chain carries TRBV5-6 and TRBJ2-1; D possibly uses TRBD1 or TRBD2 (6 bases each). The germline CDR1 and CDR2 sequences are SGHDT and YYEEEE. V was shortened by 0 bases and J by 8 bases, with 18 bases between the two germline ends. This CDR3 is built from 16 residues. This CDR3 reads CASSLARRGYLDEQFF. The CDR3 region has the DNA TGTGCCAGCAGCTTGGCAAGGAGGGGGTACTTGGATGAGCAGTTCTTC.

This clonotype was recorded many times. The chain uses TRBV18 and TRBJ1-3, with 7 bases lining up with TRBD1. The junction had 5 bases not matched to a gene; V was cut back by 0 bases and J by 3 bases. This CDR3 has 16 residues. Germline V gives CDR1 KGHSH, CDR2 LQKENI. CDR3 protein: CASSPPVRDSGNTIYF. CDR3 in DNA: TGTGCCAGCTCACCACCGGTGAGGGACAGTGGAAACACCATATATTTT.

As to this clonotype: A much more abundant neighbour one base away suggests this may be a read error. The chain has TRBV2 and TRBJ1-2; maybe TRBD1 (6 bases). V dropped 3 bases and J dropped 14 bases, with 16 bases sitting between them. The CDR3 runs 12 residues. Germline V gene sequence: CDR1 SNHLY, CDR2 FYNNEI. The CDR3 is CASSDGTGRSTF. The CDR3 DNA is TGTGCCAGCAGTGACGGAACAGGGCGATCTACCTTC. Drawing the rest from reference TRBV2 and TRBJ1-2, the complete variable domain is EPEVTQTPSHQVTQMGQEVILRCVPISNHLYFYWYRQILGQKVEFLVSFYNNEISEKSEIFDDQFSVERPDGSNFTLKIRSTKLEDSAMYFCASSDGTGRSTFGSGTRLTVV.

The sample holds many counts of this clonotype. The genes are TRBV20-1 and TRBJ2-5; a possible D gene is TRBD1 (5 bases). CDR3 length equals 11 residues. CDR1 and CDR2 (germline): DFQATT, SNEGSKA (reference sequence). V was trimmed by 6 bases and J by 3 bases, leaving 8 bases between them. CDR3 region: CSAQTEETQYF. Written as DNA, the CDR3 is TGCAGTGCACAGACAGAAGAGACCCAGTACTTC.

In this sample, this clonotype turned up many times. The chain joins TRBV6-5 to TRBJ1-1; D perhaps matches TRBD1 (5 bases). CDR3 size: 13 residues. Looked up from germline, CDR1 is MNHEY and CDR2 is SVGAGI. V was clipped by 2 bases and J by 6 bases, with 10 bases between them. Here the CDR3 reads CASSYLPGAEAFF. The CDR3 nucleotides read TGTGCCAGCAGTTACCTCCCGGGGGCTGAAGCTTTCTTT.

In nucleotides, the CDR3 is TGTGCCATCACTGCGGGAGAAGATACGCAGTATTTT. Amino acid sequence: CAITAGEDTQYF. The V call is TRBV10-3, the J call TRBJ2-3; 7 positions agree with TRBD2. The junction had 3 bases not matched to a gene; V was cut back by 7 bases and J by 5 bases. The CDR3 extends over 12 amino acids. CDR1 is ENHRY, CDR2 SYGVKD, per germline.

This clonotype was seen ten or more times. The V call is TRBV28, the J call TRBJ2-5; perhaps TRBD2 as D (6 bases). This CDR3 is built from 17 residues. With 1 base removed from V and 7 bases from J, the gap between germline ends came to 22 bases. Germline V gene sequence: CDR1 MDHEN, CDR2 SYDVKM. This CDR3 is CASSLSSGTLDTGTQYF. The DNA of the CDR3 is TGTGCCAGCAGTTTATCTTCCGGGACTCTGGACACAGGGACCCAGTACTTC.